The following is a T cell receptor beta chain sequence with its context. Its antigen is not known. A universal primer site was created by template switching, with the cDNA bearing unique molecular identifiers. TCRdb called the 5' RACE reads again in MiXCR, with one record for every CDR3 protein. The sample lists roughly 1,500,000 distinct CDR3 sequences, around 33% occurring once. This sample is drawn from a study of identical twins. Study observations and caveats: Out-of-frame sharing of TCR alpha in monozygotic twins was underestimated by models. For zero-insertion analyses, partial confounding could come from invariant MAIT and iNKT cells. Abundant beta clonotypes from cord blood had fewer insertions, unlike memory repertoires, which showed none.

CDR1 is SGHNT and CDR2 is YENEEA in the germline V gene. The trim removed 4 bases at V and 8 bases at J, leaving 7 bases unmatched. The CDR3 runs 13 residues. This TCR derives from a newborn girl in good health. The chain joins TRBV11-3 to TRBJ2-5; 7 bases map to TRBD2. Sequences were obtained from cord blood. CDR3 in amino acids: CASSCNGGYTQYF. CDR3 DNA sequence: TGTGCCAGCAGCTGCAACGGGGGGTATACCCAGTACTTC.